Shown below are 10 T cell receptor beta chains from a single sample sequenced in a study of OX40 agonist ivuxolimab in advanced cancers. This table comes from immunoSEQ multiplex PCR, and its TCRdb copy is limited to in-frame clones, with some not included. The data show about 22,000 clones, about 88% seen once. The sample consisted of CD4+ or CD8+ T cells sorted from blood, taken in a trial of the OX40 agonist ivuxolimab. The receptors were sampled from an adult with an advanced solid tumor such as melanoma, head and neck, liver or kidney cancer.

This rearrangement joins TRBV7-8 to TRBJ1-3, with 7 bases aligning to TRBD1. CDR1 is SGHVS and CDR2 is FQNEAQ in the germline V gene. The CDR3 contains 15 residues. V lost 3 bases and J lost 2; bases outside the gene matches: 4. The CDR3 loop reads CASSFRQGTGNTIYF. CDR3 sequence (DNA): TGTGCCAGCAGCTTCCGACAGGGAACTGGAAACACCATATATTTT.

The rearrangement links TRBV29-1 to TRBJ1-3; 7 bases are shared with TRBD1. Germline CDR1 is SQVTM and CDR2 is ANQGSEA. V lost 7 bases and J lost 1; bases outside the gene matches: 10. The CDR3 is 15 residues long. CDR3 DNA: TGCAGCGCCACAGGGGATTTATCTTCTGGAAACACCATATATTTT. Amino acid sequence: CSATGDLSSGNTIYF.

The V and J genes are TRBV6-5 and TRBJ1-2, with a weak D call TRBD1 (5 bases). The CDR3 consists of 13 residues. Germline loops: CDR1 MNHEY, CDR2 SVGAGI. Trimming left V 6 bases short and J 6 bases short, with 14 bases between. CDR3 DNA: TGTGCCAGCAGCCCCGCCGGGACGGATGGCTACACCTTC. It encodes CASSPAGTDGYTF.

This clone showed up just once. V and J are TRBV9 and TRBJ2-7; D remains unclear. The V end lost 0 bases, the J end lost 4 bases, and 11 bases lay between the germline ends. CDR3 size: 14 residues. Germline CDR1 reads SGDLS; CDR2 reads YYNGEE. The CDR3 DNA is TGTGCCAGCAGCGTAGTGGACGTGGGATACGAGCAGTACTTC. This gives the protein CASSVVDVGYEQYF.

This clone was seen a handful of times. The CDR3 loop is CASSGGPTHGYEQYF. The CDR3 DNA is TGTGCCAGCAGCGGTGGCCCCACTCATGGCTACGAGCAGTACTTC. The J gene is TRBJ2-7, the V gene TRBV11-2; no firm D call. Germline V gene lookup returns CDR1 SGHAT and CDR2 FQNNGV. Between the trimmed V and J ends, which lost 5 bases and 3 bases, there was a span of 17 bases. This CDR3 has 15 amino acids.

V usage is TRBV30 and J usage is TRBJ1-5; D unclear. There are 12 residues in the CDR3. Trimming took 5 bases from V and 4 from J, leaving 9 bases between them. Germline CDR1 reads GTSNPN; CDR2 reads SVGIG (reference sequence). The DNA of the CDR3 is TGTGCCTGGTCCATAATTAATCAGCCCCAGCATTTT. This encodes CAWSIINQPQHF.

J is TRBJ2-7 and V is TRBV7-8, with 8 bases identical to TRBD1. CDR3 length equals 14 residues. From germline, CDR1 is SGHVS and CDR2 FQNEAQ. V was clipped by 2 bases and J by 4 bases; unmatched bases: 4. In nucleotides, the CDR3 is TGTGCCAGCAGCTTATCAGGGGGCGGTTACGAGCAGTACTTC. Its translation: CASSLSGGGYEQYF.

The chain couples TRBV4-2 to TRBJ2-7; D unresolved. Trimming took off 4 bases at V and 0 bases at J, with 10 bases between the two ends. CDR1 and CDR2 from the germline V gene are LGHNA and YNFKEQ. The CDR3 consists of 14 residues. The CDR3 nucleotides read TGTGCCAGCAGCCTCCGTAGAGCCTCCTACGAGCAGTACTTC. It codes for CASSLRRASYEQYF.

CDR3 sequence: CASKEGTDLAKNIQYF. The CDR3 nucleotides are TGTGCCAGCAAAGAAGGGACAGACCTAGCCAAAAACATTCAGTACTTC. The V call is TRBV7-8, the J call TRBJ2-4; 7 bases agree with TRBD1. Germline CDR1 and CDR2: SGHVS and FQNEAQ. The CDR3 length is 16 residues. V gave up 7 bases and J gave up 0 bases; unmatched junction bases: 9.

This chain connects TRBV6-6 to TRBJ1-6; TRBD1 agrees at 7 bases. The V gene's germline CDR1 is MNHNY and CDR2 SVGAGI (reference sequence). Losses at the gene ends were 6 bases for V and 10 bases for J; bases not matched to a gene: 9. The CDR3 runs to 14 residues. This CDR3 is CASSRDRGYSPLHF. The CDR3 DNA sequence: TGTGCCAGCAGCCGGGACAGAGGGTACTCACCCCTCCACTTT.